The clone carrying this T cell receptor beta chain was counted once. Its antigen is not known. This entry belongs to a study of Graves' ophthalmopathy and Graves' hyperthyroidism. Study overall: Stable hyperthyroidism was defined by absence of ophthalmopathy within 18 months of follow-up. Findings and limits, study-wide: The model achieved under 71% sensitivity and approximately 74% specificity for ophthalmopathy progression. Blood also carried most expanded thyroid clonotypes exceeding 0.001 frequency.

Aged 18 to 65, hyperthyroidism patients had new diagnoses of under 2 months' duration. Trimming took off 2 bases at V and 11 bases at J, with 7 bases between the two ends. Germline assignment: CDR1 ENHRY and CDR2 SYGVKD. This CDR3 comprises 11 residues. Beta-chain TCR CDR3 regions were amplified from RNA transcripts. First-round RT-PCR employed HTBI primers, with a second-round multiplex PCR after it. TCRdb itself ran the multiplex PCR reads through MiXCR, one entry per CDR3 protein. The data contain 560,000 or so distinct CDR3 sequences, under 45% of them singletons. The source is an adult man with Graves' hyperthyroidism. Sequenced material: peripheral blood or thyroid tissue (not recorded which). This chain uses TRBV10-3 with TRBJ1-5, with unresolved D. The CDR3 is CAISEAKTQHF. The CDR3 DNA follows: TGTGCCATCAGTGAGGCCAAGACCCAGCATTTT.